This TCR beta chain was sequenced during a study of shared T cell receptors in the human thymus listed by TCRdb under 2021. In terms of the full investigation: The study examined how self-reactive, shared T-cell receptor alpha chains are generated in the human thymus.

Points on this clone: Its specific antigen is unknown. Base qualities are missing; no much larger clone stands one base away.

The library was made by the immunoSEQ multiplex PCR assay. Not all clones reach the TCRdb copy of this immuneACCESS table, which keeps in-frame sequences only. Checked studies attribute under half of the gap to unresolved V genes and leave the rest unexplained. Across this sample there are 600,000 to 900,000 clones, with 75% to 90% seen only once. The ten most abundant clones make up roughly 0.01% of the sample. Including cysteine and phenylalanine, the CDR3 has 12 amino acids. Only CDR3 DNA is held: 36 bases, read in frame from base 1. A distance of 9 bases separates the germline ends of V and J, which lose 2 bases and 7 bases respectively. Via the germline V gene (reference sequence), CDR1 is WNHNN and CDR2 SYGVQD. The sample was also linked to a second study, of human thymus T cells. Looking at the second paper: The donors were immunologically healthy infants in Finland who had open corrective cardiac surgery for congenital heart defects. Thymus tissue was obtained as surgical resects removed during corrective cardiac surgery. Both the thymic and the peripheral blood repertoires appeared to show biased V and J gene segment usage. The related research found that thymic TCR repertoires overlapped highly between unrelated individuals. The study characterized TCR alpha and beta repertoires from under ten infant thymus samples and a few related peripheral blood samples. The infant donors were about 7 to 244 days old, and the cohort included roughly six males and a couple of females. After being mechanically released from the tissue, thymocytes were kept at -70 degrees C in pellets of about 8.5-34 million cells. A QIAsymphony instrument was used to extract genomic DNA from the frozen cell pellets. Using the immunoSEQ multiplex PCR assay, the TCRB and TCRAD loci were amplified from a standardized quantity of quality-controlled genomic DNA. Amplicons spanned the V(D)J region at a length sufficient to cover the CDR3 and identify V and J genes. Through the commercial immunoSEQ service, the amplicons were sequenced on an Illumina platform. Primer bias and sequencing errors were corrected as previously described, and TCRAD and TCRB definitions were based on the IMGT database. The repertoires were analysed using immunoSEQ Analyzer 3.0 and VDJTools for basic statistics, V/J segment usage, diversity estimates, rarefaction and pairwise overlap. To estimate diversity, the Chao1, ChaoE, Efron-Thisted, Shannon and inverse Simpson indices were applied, and diversity was also estimated on datasets down-sampled to the smallest sample. For repertoire overlap, CDR3 nucleotide sequence, V gene and J gene had to match strictly, and clustering was done by Jaccard-based multidimensional scaling. On average, thymus samples gave roughly 800,000 unique TCRB clonotypes, whereas blood samples gave roughly 86,000.

Sequenced: thymocytes. The sequence is built from TRBV10-1 and TRBJ2-7; perhaps TRBD2 is the D gene, with 6 bases matching. The sequence was obtained from a girl less than two years old with a congenital heart defect. Donor details come from another sample of the same person, matched by shared clones. The nucleotide sequence is TGCGCCAGCAGTGAGCCAGGGAGGGAGCAGTACTTC. This yields the protein CASSEPGREQYF.